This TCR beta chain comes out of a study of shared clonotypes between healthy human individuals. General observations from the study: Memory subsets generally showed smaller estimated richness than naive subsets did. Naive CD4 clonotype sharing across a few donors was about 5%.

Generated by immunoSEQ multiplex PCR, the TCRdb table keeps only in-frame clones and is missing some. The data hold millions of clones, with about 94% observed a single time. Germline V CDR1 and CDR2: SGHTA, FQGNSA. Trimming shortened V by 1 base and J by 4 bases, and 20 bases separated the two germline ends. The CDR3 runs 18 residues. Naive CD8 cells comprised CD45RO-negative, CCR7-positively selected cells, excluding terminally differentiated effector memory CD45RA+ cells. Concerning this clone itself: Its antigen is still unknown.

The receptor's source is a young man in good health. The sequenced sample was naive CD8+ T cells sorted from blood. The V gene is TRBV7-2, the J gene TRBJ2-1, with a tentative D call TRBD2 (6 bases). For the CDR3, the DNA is TGTGCCAGCAGCTTAGTCAACTTCGGGGGAAGCGCATACAATGAGCAGTTCTTC. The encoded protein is CASSLVNFGGSAYNEQFF.